This passage covers 15 T cell receptor beta chains from one sample sequenced in a study of CD8+CD57+ T cells in acquired aplastic anemia. Both TCR beta VDJ combination and CDR3 sequence profiling were carried out. Genomic DNA was the template for this profiling. One entry per CDR3 protein, called by TCRdb with MiXCR from the reads. This table holds about 210,000 distinct CDR3 sequences, about 59% found once. The sequencing sample was made of sorted CD4+, CD8+, or CD8+CD57+ T cells (not recorded which) from PBMCs. Receptors were obtained from a human donor in good health.

V usage is TRBV7-9 and J usage is TRBJ2-1; tentatively, D is TRBD2 (5 bases). This CDR3 has 15 residues. Trimming cost V 1 base and J 5 bases, with 12 bases left between them. Germline CDR1 SEHNR, CDR2 FQNEAQ (reference sequence). CDR3 amino acids: CASSLGDRENNEQFF. Here the CDR3 DNA reads TGTGCCAGCAGCTTAGGAGACCGGGAAAACAATGAGCAGTTCTTC.

Details on this clonotype: A read error may produce the germline difference seen at one junction end. V gene TRBV7-7 combines with J gene TRBJ2-7, with D hard to call. The CDR3 length is 13 residues. In germline, CDR1 is SSHAT, CDR2 FNYEAQ (reference sequence). The CDR3 region has the DNA TGTGCTAGCAGCTTAGAGTACAGCTACGAGCAGTACTTC. Its translation is CASSLEYSYEQYF.

V is TRBV7-2 and J is TRBJ2-7; TRBD2 matches 8 bases. This CDR3 is 16 amino acids long. Germline V CDR1 and CDR2: SGHTA, FQGNSA. V shed 5 bases and J 7 bases; nucleotides not matched to a gene: 16. The CDR3: CASSRLSGGPLREQYF. CDR3 sequence (DNA): TGTGCCAGCAGCCGACTGTCGGGAGGGCCTTTGAGGGAGCAGTACTTC. Based on the CDR3 plus reference TRBV7-2 and TRBJ2-7, the full variable domain is GAGVSQSPSNKVTEKGKDVELRCDPISGHTALYWYRQSLGQGLEFLIYFQGNSAPDKSGLPSDRFSAERTGGSVSTLTIQRTQQEDSAVYLCASSRLSGGPLREQYFGPGTRLTVT.

The CDR3 nucleotides read TGTGCCAGTAGTCCCTCCAAGGGAACGACTGAAGCTTTCTTT. Its protein is CASSPSKGTTEAFF. J is TRBJ1-1 and V is TRBV7-8, with D hard to call. Trimming took off 9 bases at V and 5 bases at J, with 19 bases between the two ends. Germline V gives CDR1 SGHVS, CDR2 FQNEAQ. This CDR3 is 14 amino acids long.

The table lists this clonotype with many counts. The chain couples TRBV6-1 to TRBJ2-7; 9 positions agree with TRBD2. Per the germline V gene, CDR1 is MNHNS and CDR2 is SASEGT. The CDR3 has 15 residues. V gave up 3 bases and J gave up 1 base; unmatched junction bases: 4. The CDR3 sequence: CASSDLAGVSYEQYF. CDR3 DNA sequence: TGTGCCAGCAGTGACTTAGCGGGGGTTTCCTACGAGCAGTACTTC.

The chain uses TRBV5-6 and TRBJ1-6, with D maybe TRBD1 (5 bases). The CDR3 has 13 residues. CDR1 is SGHDT and CDR2 is YYEEEE in the germline V gene. V was trimmed by 0 bases and J by 9 bases, leaving 7 bases between them. The CDR3 DNA sequence: TGTGCCAGCAGCTTGGAAAGGGGTTCACCCCTCCACTTT. This codes for CASSLERGSPLHF.

This clonotype showed up many times. V is TRBV19 and J is TRBJ2-6, with D possibly TRBD2 on 6 matching bases. CDR1 LNHDA and CDR2 SQIVND come from the germline V gene (reference sequence). Deletions cut 6 bases from V and 16 bases from J, with 13 bases between. The CDR3 length is 11 residues. The CDR3 here is CASSRAGLLTF. As DNA, the CDR3 is TGTGCCAGTAGCCGGGCGGGGCTACTGACTTTC.

V gene TRBV6-1 combines with J gene TRBJ2-7; D might be TRBD1 (6 bases). This CDR3 region has 15 residues. CDR1 is MNHNS, CDR2 SASEGT, per germline. Trimming took off 2 bases at V and 5 bases at J, with 16 bases between the two ends. The CDR3 spells CASSESGAGANEQYF. The CDR3 DNA sequence: TGTGCCAGCAGTGAATCAGGGGCCGGGGCCAACGAGCAGTACTTC.

The genes are TRBV7-2 and TRBJ2-7; 13 nucleotides align to TRBD2. CDR3 length equals 15 residues. CDR1 and CDR2 (germline): SGHTA, FQGNSA. The junction had 5 bases not matched to a gene; V was cut back by 5 bases and J by 4 bases. The CDR3 sequence: CASSRGLAGLYEQYF. CDR3 nucleotide sequence: TGTGCCAGCAGCCGGGGACTAGCGGGGCTATACGAGCAGTACTTC.

Comments on this clonotype: A read error may account for a junction end that differs from germline. This chain uses TRBV20-1 with TRBJ2-3; 10 nucleotides agree with TRBD2. The CDR3 spans 17 residues. From germline, CDR1 is DFQATT and CDR2 SNEGSKA (reference sequence). In DNA form, the CDR3 reads TGCAGTGCCACAGGCTCTGATCGACTAGCGGGTATGGATATGCAGTATTTT. Translated: CSATGSDRLAGMDMQYF.

This CDR3 is CASREAGFGNTIYF. In DNA, the CDR3 is TGTGCCAGCAGGGAGGCAGGGTTTGGAAACACCATATATTTT. The chain uses TRBV25-1 and TRBJ1-3, with D tentatively TRBD1 (5 bases). The CDR3 sequence is 14 residues long. The V gene's germline CDR1 is MGHDK and CDR2 SYGVNS. Trimming left V 6 bases short and J 3 bases short, with 12 bases between.

This clonotype was counted ten times or more. J is TRBJ2-7 and V is TRBV30; possibly TRBD2 for D (6 bases). Trimming took off 1 base at V and 6 bases at J, with 10 bases between the two ends. Germline V gene lookup returns CDR1 GTSNPN and CDR2 SVGIG (reference sequence). The CDR3 runs to 12 residues. The CDR3 coding sequence is TGTGCCTGGAGTGGGGCTAGCGCCGAGCAGTACTTC. It yields the protein CAWSGASAEQYF.

The rearrangement uses TRBV20-1 and TRBJ2-3, with 8 bases that match TRBD1. The CDR3 is 14 amino acids. Germline V gene data show CDR1 as DFQATT and CDR2 as SNEGSKA (reference sequence). Trimming cost V 3 bases and J 2 bases; bases outside gene matches: 4. The CDR3 nucleotides are TGCAGTGCTAGTCCGCAGGGGGCCACAGATACGCAGTATTTT. It codes for CSASPQGATDTQYF.

This clonotype was recorded at least ten times. This chain connects TRBV20-1 to TRBJ2-3; maybe TRBD2 (7 bases). This CDR3 contains 19 residues. The V end was cut by 3 bases, the J end by 0 bases, with 25 bases between. The V gene's germline CDR1 is DFQATT and CDR2 SNEGSKA (reference sequence). In DNA form, the CDR3 reads TGCAGTGCTAGCCGGGGGGCGTCTTGGGTAGGGACCAGCACAGATACGCAGTATTTT. It translates to CSASRGASWVGTSTDTQYF.

This clonotype was recorded only once. This chain links TRBV29-1 with TRBJ2-7; D call uncertain. V gave up 4 bases and J gave up 3 bases, with 10 bases separating them. CDR1 is SQVTM and CDR2 is ANQGSEA in the germline V gene. This CDR3 contains 12 residues. CDR3 region: CSVASQFYEQYF. CDR3 coding DNA: TGCAGCGTTGCTTCACAGTTCTACGAGCAGTACTTC.